Listed below are T cell receptor beta chains from one sample, sequenced in a study of T cells in Graves' hyperthyroidism and ophthalmopathy. TCRdb called the multiplex PCR reads again in MiXCR, with one record for every CDR3 protein. The sample holds roughly 500,000 distinct CDR3 sequences, around a fifth seen once. The source material was blood. The receptors shown here come from a woman between 65 and 79 years old with Graves' ophthalmopathy. Each CDR3 is given with its conserved first and last residue. Each record gives: J gene, V gene, D gene, clone size, CDR3 protein, CDR3 DNA. The D gene is left open where the match is weak. The listing skips clone size in some rows; elsewhere it reads once, few, many or a size class.

>TRBJ2-1|TRBV5-1|.|.
CASSLVPGVRSYNEQFF
TGCGCCAGCAGCTTGGTCCCCGGGGTCAGGTCCTACAATGAGCAGTTCTTC
>TRBJ2-5|TRBV7-8|TRBD2|.
CASSLGLAGGLVQETQYF
TGTGCCAGCAGCTTAGGACTAGCGGGAGGTTTAGTCCAAGAGACCCAGTACTTC
>TRBJ2-7|TRBV27|TRBD1|many
CASSYGTGGYEQYF
TGTGCCAGCAGTTATGGGACAGGGGGCTACGAGCAGTACTTC
>TRBJ2-4|TRBV2|.|few
CASSAESLAKNIQYF
TGTGCCAGCAGTGCGGAAAGCTTAGCCAAAAACATTCAGTACTTC
>TRBJ1-5|TRBV6-2/TRBV6-3|.|.
CASKDVVQLQHF
TGTGCCAGCAAGGACGTCGTTCAGCTCCAGCATTTT
>TRBJ2-7|TRBV7-2|.|many
CASSLGPAGVEQYF
TGTGCCAGCAGCTTAGGTCCAGCGGGTGTCGAGCAGTACTTC
>TRBJ2-1|TRBV5-1|.|few
CASSADTFTYNEQFF
TGCGCCAGCAGCGCGGACACATTTACCTACAATGAGCAGTTCTTC
>TRBJ1-4|TRBV6-1|.|.
CASSRGDRLANEKLFF
TGTGCCAGCAGTAGGGGGGATCGTCTGGCTAATGAAAAACTGTTTTTT
>TRBJ2-7|TRBV7-9|TRBD2|.
CASSHPREGSYEQYF
TGTGCCAGCAGCCACCCACGGGAGGGATCCTACGAGCAGTACTTC
>TRBJ1-1|TRBV7-2|.|many
CASSPAVGTEAFF
TGTGCCAGCAGCCCGGCTGTGGGGACTGAAGCTTTCTTT
>TRBJ1-2|TRBV12-5|.|.
CASGLSPGSNYTF
TGTGCTAGTGGTTTGTCCCCGGGTTCCAACTACACCTTC
>TRBJ2-7|TRBV2|.|many
CASKELGTHEQYF
TGTGCCAGCAAAGAACTAGGAACCCACGAGCAGTACTTC
>TRBJ1-6|TRBV7-3|.|few
CASSQGMGDNSPLHF
TGTGCCAGCAGCCAAGGCATGGGCGATAATTCACCCCTCCACTTT
>TRBJ2-3|TRBV7-8|TRBD2|.
CASSLAHGGRVNTDTQYF
TGTGCCAGCAGCTTAGCGCATGGCGGGAGGGTTAACACAGATACGCAGTATTTT
>TRBJ1-5|TRBV5-1|.|.
CASSFGGGQEPQHF
TGCGCCAGCAGCTTTGGTGGGGGCCAGGAGCCCCAGCATTTT
>TRBJ1-5|TRBV6-6|.|few
CASSYGRGDQPQHF
TGTGCCAGCAGTTACGGCAGGGGTGATCAGCCCCAGCATTTT
>TRBJ2-1|TRBV20-1|TRBD1|.
CSARDIQGSGYNEQFF
TGCAGTGCTAGAGATATACAGGGGTCGGGTTACAATGAGCAGTTCTTC
>TRBJ2-7|TRBV2|.|.
CASSETRGYEQYF
TGTGCCAGCAGTGAAACCCGGGGGTACGAGCAGTACTTC
>TRBJ2-3|TRBV19|.|.
CASSKGGGRPRADTQYF
TGTGCCAGTAGTAAGGGTGGCGGACGGCCTAGGGCAGATACGCAGTATTTT
>TRBJ2-1|TRBV4-1|TRBD2|.
CASSQDILAGMRNEQFF
TGCGCCAGCAGCCAAGATATACTAGCGGGAATGCGCAATGAGCAGTTCTTC
>TRBJ1-6|TRBV28|TRBD1|few
CASRLRTGNSPLHF
TGTGCCAGCAGACTCCGGACAGGAAATTCACCCCTCCACTTT
>TRBJ1-5|TRBV28|.|many
CASSQRLGNSNQPQHF
TGTGCCAGCAGCCAAAGACTGGGCAATAGCAATCAGCCCCAGCATTTT
>TRBJ2-3|TRBV10-3|.|.
CAISESGGSADTQYF
TGTGCCATCAGTGAGTCCGGAGGGAGCGCAGATACGCAGTATTTT
>TRBJ2-4|TRBV10-3|.|.
CAIRGTSFYSAKNIQYF
TGTGCCATCAGAGGGACTTCCTTTTATTCGGCCAAAAACATTCAGTACTTC
>TRBJ2-3|TRBV7-9|TRBD1|.
CASSPRTGGVTDTQYF
TGTGCCAGCAGCCCGAGGACAGGGGGCGTTACAGATACGCAGTATTTT
>TRBJ1-1|TRBV7-9|.|few
CASSSEYREAFF
TGTGCCAGCAGCTCTGAGTACAGGGAGGCTTTCTTT
>TRBJ2-7|TRBV11-2|TRBD1|few
CASSLGQGQVSYEQYF
TGTGCCAGCAGCTTAGGCCAGGGACAGGTTTCCTACGAGCAGTACTTC
>TRBJ2-2|TRBV7-2|.|.
CASSRRRAGELFF
TGTGCCAGCAGCCGGCGAAGGGCCGGGGAGCTGTTTTTT
>TRBJ1-1|TRBV5-1|.|.
CASSSVRGGNTEAFF
TGCGCCAGCAGTTCGGTACGGGGTGGGAACACTGAAGCTTTCTTT
>TRBJ1-2|TRBV25-1|.|few
CAVWGGLGYTF
TGTGCCGTCTGGGGGGGGCTTGGCTACACCTTC
>TRBJ1-6|TRBV7-9|.|few
CASSFVSGRGYSPLHF
TGTGCCAGCAGCTTCGTTTCGGGGCGTGGATATTCACCCCTCCACTTT
>TRBJ2-7|TRBV10-3|.|.
CAISRGIIAGSHEQYF
TGTGCCATCAGTCGAGGAATTATCGCAGGCAGCCACGAGCAGTACTTC
>TRBJ2-5|TRBV7-9|TRBD2|.
CASSLFAGEETQYF
TGTGCCAGCAGCTTATTCGCGGGAGAAGAGACCCAGTACTTC
>TRBJ2-7|TRBV5-1|.|.
CASTRDAAYEQYF
TGCGCCAGCACTCGGGACGCGGCCTACGAGCAGTACTTC
>TRBJ1-1|TRBV18|.|.
CASSISQQGNTEAFF
TGTGCCAGCTCGATTAGTCAACAGGGGAACACTGAAGCTTTCTTT
>TRBJ1-6|TRBV2|.|.
CASSGESRMNSPLHF
TGTGCCAGCAGTGGGGAGAGCAGGATGAATTCACCCCTCCACTTT
>TRBJ2-5|TRBV11-2|.|many
CASSLDPNQETQYF
TGTGCCAGCAGCTTAGACCCCAACCAAGAGACCCAGTACTTC
>TRBJ2-7|TRBV6-6|.|.
CASSYLGGASREQYF
TGTGCCAGCAGTTACTTGGGGGGCGCTTCGCGCGAGCAGTACTTC
>TRBJ1-6|TRBV4-2|TRBD1|.
CASSQEEGTGNHNSPLHF
TGTGCCAGCAGCCAAGAGGAGGGGACAGGGAACCATAATTCACCCCTCCACTTT
>TRBJ1-1|TRBV3-1|.|many
CASSQVSDTEAFF
TGTGCCAGCAGCCAAGTTTCGGACACTGAAGCTTTCTTT
>TRBJ1-1|TRBV7-3|TRBD1|many
CASSPTGGSNTEAFF
TGTGCCAGCAGCCCGACAGGGGGATCGAACACTGAAGCTTTCTTT
>TRBJ2-5|TRBV6-1|TRBD1|.
CASRDRGYQETQYF
TGTGCCAGCAGGGACAGGGGGTACCAAGAGACCCAGTACTTC
>TRBJ2-3|TRBV20-1|TRBD2|.
CSAVAGGNNQNTQYF
TGCAGTGCTGTAGCGGGAGGGAACAACCAAAATACGCAGTATTTT
>TRBJ1-5|TRBV6-2/TRBV6-3|TRBD1|.
CASSYSPTGGQPQHF
TGTGCCAGCAGTTACTCGCCCACAGGGGGTCAGCCCCAGCATTTT